This T cell receptor beta chain comes out of a study of vaccination and CD4 T cells after COVID-19 (dated by TCRdb to between 2021 and 2024). Context from the whole study: Every convalescent patient had a positive nasal swab PCR test for SARS-CoV-2, with mild disease in nine patients and severe disease in one. Post-vaccine blood samples were obtained a median of around 74 days after the second vaccine dose, with a range of roughly 14 to 241 days. In the convalescent cohort there were six males and four females, among whom were two Hispanic individuals, seven Caucasians, two Asians and one multiracial person. Culture stimuli were overlapping spike peptide pools from SARS-CoV-2 and from the common cold coronaviruses HCoV-NL63, HCoV-OC43 and HCoV-229E. Two doses of either the Pfizer-BioNTech BNT162b2 vaccine (n=8) or the Moderna mRNA-1273 vaccine (n=2) were administered to participants. As controls, cultures received a CEFX viral epitope pool (the positive control), an HIV-1 Nef peptide pool (the negative control), or no peptide at all. Post-COVID blood samples from convalescent patients were collected a median of approximately 93 days after diagnosis, with a range of roughly 35 to 170 days. The spike-specific CD4+ TCR repertoire was compared before and after mRNA vaccination in 10 to 11 COVID-19 convalescent patients and a handful of infection-naive healthy vaccine recipients. The paper's findings and limits, for the study overall: Among convalescent patients, a median about 90% of the SARS-CoV-2-reactive clones seen after vaccination appeared only after vaccination, which suggests priming specific to the vaccine. Only a relatively small number of convalescent patients were included in the study, and early timepoints following natural infection were not analyzed. An increase in the median number of SARS-CoV-2-reactive clonotypes from 21 after infection to 38 after vaccination was observed, but the change was not found to be significant. In convalescent patients, nearly all vaccine-specific clones (304 of 307) were found to be mono-reactive for SARS-CoV-2 spike rather than cross-reactive with common cold coronaviruses.

The method was PCR. At the Johns Hopkins FTIC core, DNA from the cultured CD4+ T cells underwent TCR sequencing with the Oncomine TCR Beta short-read assay. The QIAamp micro DNA kit was used to extract genomic DNA from the cultured CD4+ T cells. Oncomine TCR Beta libraries made from cultured CD4+ T cells were pooled using unique dual indexes and sequenced on an Illumina iSeq 100. Turning to the authors' computational methods: Non-productive sequences were filtered out, and CDR3s that did not start with C, did not end with F or W, or were shorter than 7 amino acids were discarded. Antigen-specific clonotypes were identified with the MANAFEST web application by comparing peptide-stimulated wells with reference and other culture wells. For a clone to be called positive, the clone needed an FDR below 0.05, an odds ratio above 5, and a productive frequency above 0.1% in at least two of three replicate wells. Cross-reactive clonotypes were defined as significantly expanded in both SARS-CoV-2 spike wells and at least one common cold coronavirus spike condition. Similarity between CDR3 sequences was evaluated in R version 3.6.1 using Levenshtein distances (stringdist) and unrooted phylogenetic trees (ape). TCRdb reanalyzed the raw reads on its own, using fastp at Q25 for trimming and MiXCR for clone calling, and kept in-frame beta chains. CDR3 protein sequences are deduplicated, and each keeps its most common genes and DNA. Clone size and V and J calls follow TCRdb, not the original study. The sample records about 18,000 distinct CDR3 sequences, about 70% of which are singletons. The ten largest clones add up to roughly 6% of the sample.

In the paper's terms, the treatment or condition label means: roughly 11-day PBMC culture with coronavirus spike peptide pools or control peptides (ViraFEST assay). The study used the ViraFEST assay, which expanded antigen-specific T cells with peptide pools and then identified expanded clonotypes by TCR sequencing. The convalescent patients' positive SARS-CoV-2 PCR tests were from March to December 2020, which was before the Alpha, Beta and Delta variants emerged in the United States. PBMCs were cultured at fewer than 2.5 million per well in IMDM supplemented with around 5% human AB serum and about 10 IU/ml IL-2, with around 10 ug/ml peptide pools added. Half of the culture medium was replaced with fresh IL-2-containing medium on days 3 and 7. Once the cells had been in culture for around nine days, the EasySep CD4+ T cell isolation kit was used to isolate CD4+ T cells by negative selection. Ficoll-Paque Plus gradient centrifugation was used to isolate PBMCs from whole blood, and the isolated PBMCs were then either used fresh or cryopreserved at -140C. Each culture condition was generally run in triplicate wells.

This clonotype showed up just once. Its binding antigen is unknown. Per-base qualities were not stored, and no clone one base away is much larger. A single read makes a weak case. Based on the germline V gene, the CDR1 and CDR2 sequences are MNHNS and SASEGT. The trim is 7 bases for V and 1 base for J, with a gap of 14 bases between the germline ends. The CDR3, from cysteine to phenylalanine, totals 14 residues. Only the CDR3 DNA stays, 42 bases, in frame from base 1. Sequencing input: CD4+ T cells from blood, cultured in vitro. The sequence was collected from a human donor who had recovered from COVID-19. This receptor chain uses TRBV6-1 and TRBJ2-7; a confident D gene designation cannot be given. The nucleotide sequence is given as TGTGCCAGCATGCGGTTGGACGGTTCCTACGAGCAGTACTTC. This sequence encodes CASMRLDGSYEQYF.